The 16 T cell receptor beta chains below all came from one sample that was sequenced in a study of blood T cells in healthy people across ages. Sample-barcoded 5' priming and a J-beta primer mix drove a second PCR of about 6 to 12 cycles. Using its own MiXCR run on the 5' RACE reads, TCRdb lists one record per CDR3 protein. This table has 920,000 or so distinct CDR3 sequences, under 45% appearing once. The sequenced sample consisted of blood. These TCRs come from a woman aged 55-70 years in good health.

This chain uses TRBV12-3 or TRBV12-4 with TRBJ2-1; 11 bases are shared with TRBD2. This CDR3 comprises 18 residues. The V gene end was trimmed by 6 bases and the J gene end by 0 bases; junction bases not matched to a gene: 10. The CDR3 bases are TGTGCCAGCAGCGGACTAGCGGGTAGATTGAGCTCCTACAATGAGCAGTTCTTC. This encodes CASSGLAGRLSSYNEQFF.

This clonotype was seen at least ten times. The chain has TRBV27 and TRBJ1-1, with D maybe TRBD1 (6 bases). The CDR3 is 16 residues long. V lost 2 bases, J lost 1 base, and 14 bases lay in between. CDR1 and CDR2 from the germline V gene are MNHEY and SMNVEV (reference sequence). The CDR3, as DNA: TGTGCCAGCAGTTTACACAGGGTGGGAGAGAACACTGAAGCTTTCTTT. Protein product: CASSLHRVGENTEAFF.

As regards this clonotype: An end of the junction does not agree with germline; a read error may underlie this. The chain has TRBV7-6 and TRBJ2-5; D is unclear. Matching the DNA end better, TRBJ2-7 makes the J call doubtful. The CDR3 totals 13 residues. Germline V gene sequence: CDR1 SGHVS, CDR2 FNYEAQ. This CDR3 is CAGSPGSQTEQYF. CDR3 DNA sequence: TGTGCCGGCAGCCCCGGTAGCCAGACCGAGCAGTACTTC.

The rearrangement links TRBV10-3 to TRBJ2-1, with 9 bases lining up with TRBD2. This CDR3 has 14 amino acids. After removal of 6 bases from V and 8 bases from J, the junction contained 8 bases not matched to a gene. The germline V gene encodes CDR1 ENHRY and CDR2 SYGVKD. The CDR3 loop is CAIRVAGEGDEQFF. Here the CDR3 DNA reads TGTGCCATCAGGGTAGCGGGAGAGGGCGATGAGCAGTTCTTC.

The sample holds a few counts of this clonotype. CDR3 residues: CASLSATGEGAYEQYF. The DNA of the CDR3 is TGTGCCAGTCTATCTGCGACAGGGGAGGGGGCCTACGAGCAGTACTTC. The genes are TRBV6-5 and TRBJ2-7; TRBD1 might be the D (8 bases). CDR3 size: 16 residues. Trimming pared 9 bases from V and 2 bases from J, leaving 23 bases between. Germline V gene data show CDR1 as MNHEY and CDR2 as SVGAGI.

In its sample, this clonotype was seen a few times. The chain links TRBV6-2 or TRBV6-3 to TRBJ2-3; TRBD2 is a possible D gene (5 bases). There are 15 residues in the CDR3. V was shortened by 7 bases and J by 1 base, with 15 bases between the two germline ends. Germline CDR1 reads MNHEY; CDR2 reads SVGEGT. This CDR3 reads CASKVARVRTDTQYF. Written as DNA, the CDR3 is TGTGCCAGCAAGGTGGCGCGGGTGCGCACAGATACGCAGTATTTT.

For this clonotype: The junction differs from germline at one of its ends, possibly a read error. The rearrangement links TRBV2 to TRBJ2-7; 7 bases are a match to TRBD1. The germline V gene encodes CDR1 SNHLY and CDR2 FYNNEI. There are 13 residues in the CDR3. CDR3 bases: TGTGCCGGCAGCGACAGGGATCCCTACGAGCAGTACTTC. It specifies CAGSDRDPYEQYF.

The chain links TRBV19 to TRBJ2-1, with 7 bases fitting TRBD2. The CDR3 runs to 12 residues. With V trimmed by 5 bases and J by 9 bases, 4 bases remained unmatched. Germline CDR1 reads LNHDA; CDR2 reads SQIVND (reference sequence). The chain's CDR3 is CASSVQRGEQFF. CDR3 in DNA: TGTGCCAGTAGTGTCCAGCGGGGTGAGCAGTTCTTC.

This sequence joins TRBV9 and TRBJ2-3; D might be TRBD2 (6 bases). The CDR3 contains 16 residues. V lost 4 bases and J lost 2, with 17 bases in between. In germline, CDR1 is SGDLS, CDR2 YYNGEE. The CDR3 nucleotides read TGTGCCAGCAGCCCCTCGGGGAGGAGGGTCACAGATACGCAGTATTTT. Protein product: CASSPSGRRVTDTQYF.

This clonotype occurred a few times. V usage is TRBV4-1 and J usage is TRBJ1-5; 7 bases are shared with TRBD1. Germline values: CDR1 MGHRA, CDR2 YSYEKL. The length of the CDR3 is 18 residues. The V and J ends lost 0 bases and 0 bases, in that order; junction bases with no gene match: 8. This CDR3 reads CASSQDPMDRYSNQPQHF. For the CDR3, the DNA is TGCGCCAGCAGCCAAGATCCCATGGACAGGTATAGCAATCAGCCCCAGCATTTT.

This chain joins TRBV10-3 and TRBJ2-1; TRBD1 agrees at 10 bases. The junction had 5 bases not matched to a gene; V was cut back by 0 bases and J by 9 bases. The CDR3 covers 15 residues. Per germline, CDR1 ENHRY and CDR2 SYGVKD. The CDR3, as DNA: TGTGCCATCAGTGAGTCGGGACAGGGGTCCGGTGAGCAGTTCTTC. Amino acid sequence: CAISESGQGSGEQFF.

The chain has TRBV12-3 or TRBV12-4 and TRBJ1-1; 11 bases match TRBD1. The CDR3 consists of 16 residues. The ends lost 3 bases at V and 4 bases at J; junction bases unmatched: 7. The CDR3 spells CASSFLRGTGGTEAFF. The CDR3 DNA follows: TGTGCCAGCAGTTTCTTGAGGGGGACAGGGGGCACTGAAGCTTTCTTT.

The chain joins TRBV11-2 to TRBJ2-5, with D uncertain. The DNA end favors TRBJ2-7, so the J call may be wrong. The CDR3 length is 16 residues. CDR1 is SGHAT and CDR2 is FQNNGV in the germline V gene. CDR3 sequence: CASSFFPSERRAEQYF. In DNA, the CDR3 is TGTGCCAGCAGCTTCTTTCCAAGCGAGAGAAGGGCCGAGCAGTACTTC.

The chain links TRBV29-1 to TRBJ2-1; 8 bases line up with TRBD2. This CDR3 has 11 amino acids. V gave up 8 bases and J gave up 10 bases; unmatched junction bases: 7. In germline, CDR1 is SQVTM, CDR2 ANQGSEA. The CDR3 DNA follows: TGCAGCATTAGCGGGATGAACGAGCAGTTCTTC. Translating gives CSISGMNEQFF.

The CDR3 coding sequence is TGTGCCAGCAGCCAAGGAGGAGGGGCCGAGCAGTACTTC. It encodes CASSQGGGAEQYF. The V and J genes are TRBV14 and TRBJ2-5; weak D call: TRBD2 (6 bases). The J call may be in error: the DNA end matches TRBJ2-7 better. From germline, CDR1 is SGHDN and CDR2 FVKESK. This CDR3 is 13 amino acids long.

The chain couples TRBV25-1 to TRBJ2-4; D might be TRBD1 or TRBD2, each matching 5 bases. The J call may be faulty, since TRBJ2-7 better matches the DNA end. The germline V gene encodes CDR1 MGHDK and CDR2 SYGVNS. There are 11 residues in the CDR3. CDR3 loop: CASSEGDEQYF. DNA of the CDR3: TGTGCCAGCAGTGAGGGGGACGAGCAGTACTTC.